This T cell receptor beta chain was identified during a study of blood T cell repertoires in COVID-19. Study-level information: Sources were T cells, B-cell-depleted T cells, or PBMCs; the material itself was cDNA or gDNA.

Germline-derived CDR1 and CDR2 are GTSNPN and SVGIG (reference sequence). The V and J ends lost 3 bases and 5 bases, in that order; junction bases with no gene match: 6. This CDR3 has 14 residues. Those enrolled, adults aged roughly 18 to 89 years, came from about two dozen US areas. Some clones are missing from TCRdb's copy, which holds only in-frame ones; the method was immunoSEQ multiplex PCR. The sample contains more than 150,000 clones, 80% to 90% of which appear only once. Input material: PBMCs or T cells enriched from blood (not recorded which). V usage is TRBV30 and J usage is TRBJ2-7, with TRBD2 matching 11 bases. This TCR was sampled from a man aged 40-49 years who had recovered from COVID-19. In nucleotides, the CDR3 is TGTGCCTGGAGACTAGCGGGAGTTAAGGACGAGCAGTACTTC. Translated: CAWRLAGVKDEQYF.